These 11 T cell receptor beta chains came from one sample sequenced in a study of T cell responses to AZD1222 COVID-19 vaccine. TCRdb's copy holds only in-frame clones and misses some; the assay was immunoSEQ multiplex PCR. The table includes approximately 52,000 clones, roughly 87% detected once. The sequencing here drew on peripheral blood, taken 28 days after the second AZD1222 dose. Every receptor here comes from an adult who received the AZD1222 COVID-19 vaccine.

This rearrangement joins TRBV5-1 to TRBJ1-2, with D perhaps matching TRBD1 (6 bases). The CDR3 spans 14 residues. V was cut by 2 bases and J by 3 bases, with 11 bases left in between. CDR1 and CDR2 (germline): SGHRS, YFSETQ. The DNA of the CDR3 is TGCGCCAGCAGCTTTGGGGGCCAGGACTATGGCTACACCTTC. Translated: CASSFGGQDYGYTF.

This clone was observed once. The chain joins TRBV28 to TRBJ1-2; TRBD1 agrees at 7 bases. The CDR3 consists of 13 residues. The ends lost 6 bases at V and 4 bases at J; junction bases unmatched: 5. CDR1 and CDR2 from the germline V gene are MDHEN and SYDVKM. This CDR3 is CASREQGLYGYTF. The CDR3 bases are TGTGCCAGCAGAGAACAGGGGCTCTATGGCTACACCTTC.

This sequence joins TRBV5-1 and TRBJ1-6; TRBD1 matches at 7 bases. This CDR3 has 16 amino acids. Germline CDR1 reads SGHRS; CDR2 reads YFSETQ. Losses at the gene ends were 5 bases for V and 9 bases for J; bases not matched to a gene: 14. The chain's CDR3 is CASRVGDSRVGSPLHF. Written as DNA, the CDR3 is TGCGCCAGCAGGGTGGGGGACAGTAGAGTTGGTTCACCCCTCCACTTT.

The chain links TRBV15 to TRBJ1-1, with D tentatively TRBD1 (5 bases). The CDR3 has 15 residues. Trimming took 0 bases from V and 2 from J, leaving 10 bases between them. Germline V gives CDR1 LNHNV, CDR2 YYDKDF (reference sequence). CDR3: CATSRDLDSNTEAFF. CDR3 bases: TGTGCCACCAGCAGAGATCTCGACAGTAACACTGAAGCTTTCTTT. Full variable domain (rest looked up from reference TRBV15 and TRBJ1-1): DAMVIQNPRYQVTQFGKPVTLSCSQTLNHNVMYWYQQKSSQAPKLLFHYYDKDFNNEADTPDNFQSRRPNTSFCFLDIRSPGLGDTAMYLCATSRDLDSNTEAFFGQGTRLTVV.

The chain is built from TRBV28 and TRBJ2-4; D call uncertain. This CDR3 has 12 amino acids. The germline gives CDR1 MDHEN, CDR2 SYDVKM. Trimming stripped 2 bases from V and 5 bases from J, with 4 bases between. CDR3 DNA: TGTGCCAGCAGTTTAGGAGAAAACATTCAGTACTTC. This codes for CASSLGENIQYF.

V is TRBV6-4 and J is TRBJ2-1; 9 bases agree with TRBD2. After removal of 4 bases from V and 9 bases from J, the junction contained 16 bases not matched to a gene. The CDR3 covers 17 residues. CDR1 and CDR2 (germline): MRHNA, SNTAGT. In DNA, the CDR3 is TGTGCCAGCAGTGCGTTTGGGATCGCGGGAGGGCCGGGTGAGCAGTTCTTC. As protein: CASSAFGIAGGPGEQFF.

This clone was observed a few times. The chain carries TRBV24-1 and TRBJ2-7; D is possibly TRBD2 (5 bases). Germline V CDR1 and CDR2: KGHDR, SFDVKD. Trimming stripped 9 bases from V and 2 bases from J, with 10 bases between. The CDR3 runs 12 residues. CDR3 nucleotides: TGTGCCACCTACTCCGGGACCTACGAGCAGTACTTC. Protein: CATYSGTYEQYF.

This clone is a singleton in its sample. CDR3 nucleotides: TGCAGTGCTAGTAGGCTAGCGGGAGGGGTAGATACGCAGTATTTT. Translation: CSASRLAGGVDTQYF. The chain couples TRBV20-1 to TRBJ2-3, with 12 bases that match TRBD2. This CDR3 contains 15 residues. CDR1 is DFQATT, CDR2 SNEGSKA, per germline (reference sequence). With 3 bases clipped from V and 5 bases from J, the junction kept 6 bases outside the gene matches.

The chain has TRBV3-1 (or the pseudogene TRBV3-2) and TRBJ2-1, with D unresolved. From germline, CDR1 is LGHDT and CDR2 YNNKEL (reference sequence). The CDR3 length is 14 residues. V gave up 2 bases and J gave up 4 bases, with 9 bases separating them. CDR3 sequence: CASSQRAKYNEQFF. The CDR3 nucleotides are TGTGCCAGCAGCCAAAGGGCAAAATACAATGAGCAGTTCTTC.

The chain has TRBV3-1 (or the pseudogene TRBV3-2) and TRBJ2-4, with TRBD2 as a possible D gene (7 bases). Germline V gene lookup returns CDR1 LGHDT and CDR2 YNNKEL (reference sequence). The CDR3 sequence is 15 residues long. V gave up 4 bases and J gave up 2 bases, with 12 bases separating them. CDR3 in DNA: TGTGCCAGCAGCCGAGGGGGGGGAACCAAAAACATTCAGTACTTC. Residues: CASSRGGGTKNIQYF.

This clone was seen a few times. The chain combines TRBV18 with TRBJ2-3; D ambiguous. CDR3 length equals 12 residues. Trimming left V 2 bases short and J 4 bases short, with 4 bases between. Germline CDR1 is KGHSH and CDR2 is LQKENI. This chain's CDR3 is CASSPMADTQYF. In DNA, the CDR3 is TGTGCCAGCTCACCAATGGCAGATACGCAGTATTTT.